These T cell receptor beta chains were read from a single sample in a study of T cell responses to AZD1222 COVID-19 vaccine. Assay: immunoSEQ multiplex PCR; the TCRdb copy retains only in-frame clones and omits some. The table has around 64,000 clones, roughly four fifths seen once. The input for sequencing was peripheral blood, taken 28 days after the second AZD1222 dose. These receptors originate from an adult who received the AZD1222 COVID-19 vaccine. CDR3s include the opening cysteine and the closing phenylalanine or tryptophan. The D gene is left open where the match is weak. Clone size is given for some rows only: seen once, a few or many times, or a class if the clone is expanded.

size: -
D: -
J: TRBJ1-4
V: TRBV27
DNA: TGTGCCAGCAGGAGACAGATTAATGAAAAACTGTTTTTT
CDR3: CASRRQINEKLFF

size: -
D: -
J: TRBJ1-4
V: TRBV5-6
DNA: TGTGCCAGCAGCTTGTACAGGGTCAGTGAAAAACTGTTTTTT
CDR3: CASSLYRVSEKLFF

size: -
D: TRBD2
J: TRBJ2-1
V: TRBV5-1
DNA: TGCGCCAGCACCTTAGCGGGGGCCTACAATGAGCAGTTCTTC
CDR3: CASTLAGAYNEQFF

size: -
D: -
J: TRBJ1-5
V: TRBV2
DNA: TGTGCCAGCACTCCCGAGGTGAGGGGAAAGCAGCCCCAGCATTTT
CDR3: CASTPEVRGKQPQHF

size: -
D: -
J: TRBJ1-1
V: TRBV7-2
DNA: TGTGCCAGCAGCTTAAAATACAGCGTCGTGATGAACACTGAAGCTTTCTTT
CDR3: CASSLKYSVVMNTEAFF

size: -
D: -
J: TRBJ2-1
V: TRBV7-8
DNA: TGTGCCAGCAGCTTGGGGGGTAGGGGGCGTCCCGGCTCCTACAATGAGCAGTTCTTC
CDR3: CASSLGGRGRPGSYNEQFF

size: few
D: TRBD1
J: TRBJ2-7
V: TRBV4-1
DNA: TGCGCCAGCAGCCAAGGGACAGGGGCCCACGAGCAGTACTTC
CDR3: CASSQGTGAHEQYF

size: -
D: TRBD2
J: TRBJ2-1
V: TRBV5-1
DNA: TGCGCCAGCAGCCAGCGGGGCGGGGGGGCTTACAATGAGCAGTTCTTC
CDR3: CASSQRGGGAYNEQFF

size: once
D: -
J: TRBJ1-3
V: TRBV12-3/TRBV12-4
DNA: TGTGCCAGCAGACTCGACTCCGGAAACACCATATATTTT
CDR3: CASRLDSGNTIYF

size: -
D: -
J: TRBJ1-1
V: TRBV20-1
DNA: TGCAGTGCTAGTGCTAGGAGCCAGGGTGAAGCTTTCTTT
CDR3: CSASARSQGEAFF

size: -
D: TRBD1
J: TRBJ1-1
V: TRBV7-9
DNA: TGTGCCAGCAGCCCGACTAGGGGGCTGTTGGGCACTGAAGCTTTCTTT
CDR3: CASSPTRGLLGTEAFF

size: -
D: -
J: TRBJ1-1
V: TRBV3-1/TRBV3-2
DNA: TGTGCCAGCAGCCTCGCGAGCGGGGGCCCTGAAGCTTTCTTT
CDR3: CASSLASGGPEAFF

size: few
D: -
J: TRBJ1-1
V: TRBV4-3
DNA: TGCGCCAGCAGCCCCCACAAGGGGTGGGACACTGAAGCTTTCTTT
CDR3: CASSPHKGWDTEAFF

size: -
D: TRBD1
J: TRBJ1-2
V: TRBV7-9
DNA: TGTGCCAGCAGCTTCCGGGACAGGGGGCGCCGGATAGGCTACACCTTC
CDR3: CASSFRDRGRRIGYTF

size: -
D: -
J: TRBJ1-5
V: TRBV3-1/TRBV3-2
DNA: TGTGCCAGCAGCCAAGATGGGTCAGTTCAGCCCCAGCATTTT
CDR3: CASSQDGSVQPQHF

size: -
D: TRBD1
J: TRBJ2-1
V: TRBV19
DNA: TGTGCCAGTAGTATAGCCCAGGGGGCTTACAATGAGCAGTTCTTC
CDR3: CASSIAQGAYNEQFF

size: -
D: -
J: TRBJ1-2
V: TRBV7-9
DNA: TGTGCCAGCAGCTCCCGCCGTTATGGCTACACCTTC
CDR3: CASSSRRYGYTF

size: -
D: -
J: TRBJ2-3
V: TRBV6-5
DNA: TGTGCCAGCAGTTACGGTAGCCGAAACACAGATACGCAGTATTTT
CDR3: CASSYGSRNTDTQYF

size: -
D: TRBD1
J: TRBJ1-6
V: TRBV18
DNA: TGTGCCAGCTCAAACCGGGACAGCAATTCACCCCTCCACTTT
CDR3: CASSNRDSNSPLHF

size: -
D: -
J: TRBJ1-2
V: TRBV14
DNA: TGTGCCAGCAGCCAAGAGCTAAACTATGGCTACACCTTC
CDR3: CASSQELNYGYTF

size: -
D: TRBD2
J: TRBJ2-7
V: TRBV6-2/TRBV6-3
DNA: TGTGCCAGCAGTCCCGGACTAGCGGGGGGGCGAAGGGACGAGCAGTACTTC
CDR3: CASSPGLAGGRRDEQYF

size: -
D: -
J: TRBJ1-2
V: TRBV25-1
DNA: TGTGCCAGCAGTGAACCCAGATATGGCTACACCTTC
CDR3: CASSEPRYGYTF

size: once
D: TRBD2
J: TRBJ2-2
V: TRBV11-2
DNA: TGTGCCAGCAGCTTAGAGCGGGGGGCCGGGGAGCTGTTTTTT
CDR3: CASSLERGAGELFF

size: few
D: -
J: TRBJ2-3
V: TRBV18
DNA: TGTGCCAGCTCACCAGGTAACCCGGGCACAGATACGCAGTATTTT
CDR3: CASSPGNPGTDTQYF

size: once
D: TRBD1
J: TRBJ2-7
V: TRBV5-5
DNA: TGTGCCAGCAGCTTGGCCTTAAGGATGGGACAGGACCAGCAGTACTTC
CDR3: CASSLALRMGQDQQYF

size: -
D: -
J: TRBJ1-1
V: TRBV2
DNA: TGTGCCAGCAGTGTACGGAACACTGAAGCTTTCTTT
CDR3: CASSVRNTEAFF

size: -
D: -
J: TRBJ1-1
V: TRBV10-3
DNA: TGTGCCATCAGTGATGATCGAAGGGGAAAGGTGGGTGAAGCTTTCTTT
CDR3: CAISDDRRGKVGEAFF